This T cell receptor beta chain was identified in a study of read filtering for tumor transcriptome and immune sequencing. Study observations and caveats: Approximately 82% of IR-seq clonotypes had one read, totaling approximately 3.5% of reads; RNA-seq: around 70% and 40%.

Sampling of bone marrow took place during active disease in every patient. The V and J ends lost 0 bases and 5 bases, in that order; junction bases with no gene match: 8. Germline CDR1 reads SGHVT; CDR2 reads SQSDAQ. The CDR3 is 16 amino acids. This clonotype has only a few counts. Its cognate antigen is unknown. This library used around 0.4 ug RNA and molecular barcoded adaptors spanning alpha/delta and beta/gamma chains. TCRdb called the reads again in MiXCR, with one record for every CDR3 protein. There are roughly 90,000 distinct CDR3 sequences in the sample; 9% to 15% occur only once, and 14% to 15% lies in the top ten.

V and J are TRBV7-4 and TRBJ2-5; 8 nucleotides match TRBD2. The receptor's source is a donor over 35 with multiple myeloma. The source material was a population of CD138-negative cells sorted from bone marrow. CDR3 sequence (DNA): TGTGCCAGCAGCTTAGCCTCGGGAGCGGGAGAGGAGACCCAGTACTTC. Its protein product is CASSLASGAGEETQYF. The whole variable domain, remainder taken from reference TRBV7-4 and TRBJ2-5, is GAGVSQSPRYKVAKRGRDVALRCDSISGHVTLYWYRQTLGQGSEVLTYSQSDAQRDKSGRPSGRFSAERPERSVSTLKIQRTEQGDSAVYLCASSLASGAGEETQYFGPGTRLLVL.